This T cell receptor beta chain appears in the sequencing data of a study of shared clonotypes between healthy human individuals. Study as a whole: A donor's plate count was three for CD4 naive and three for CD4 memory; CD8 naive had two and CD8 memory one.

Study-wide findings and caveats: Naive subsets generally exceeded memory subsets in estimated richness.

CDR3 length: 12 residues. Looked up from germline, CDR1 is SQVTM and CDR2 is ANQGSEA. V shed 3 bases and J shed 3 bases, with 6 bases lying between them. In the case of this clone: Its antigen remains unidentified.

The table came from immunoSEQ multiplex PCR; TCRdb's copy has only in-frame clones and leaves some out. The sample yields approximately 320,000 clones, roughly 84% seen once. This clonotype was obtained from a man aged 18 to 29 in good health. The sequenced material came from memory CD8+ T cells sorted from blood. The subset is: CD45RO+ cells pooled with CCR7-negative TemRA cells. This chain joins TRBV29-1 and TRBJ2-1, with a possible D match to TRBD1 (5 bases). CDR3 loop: CSVDDSYNEQFF. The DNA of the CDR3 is TGCAGCGTTGATGACAGCTACAATGAGCAGTTCTTC.